A single T cell receptor (beta chain) is shown here with its context. What it recognizes is unknown. The data belong to a study of T-cell reconstitution after alpha-beta-depleted transplantation in children. Whole-study findings and limits: Surviving recipient T cells and thymic progenitors accounted for the high day-60 TCRbeta diversity observed in some patients. By one year post-transplant, T-cell counts and diversity largely arose from T cells that were newly produced. The origin of alpha-beta T cells about two months after transplant was reportedly several hundred expanded graft clones.

Unique molecular identifiers were used to barcode this TCRbeta library. TCRdb processed the PCR reads anew with MiXCR; each CDR3 protein has one entry. Of a few hundred thousand distinct CDR3 sequences listed, 20% to 30% are singletons. This CDR3 region has 15 residues. From germline, CDR1 is SGHRS and CDR2 YFSETQ. Between the trimmed V and J ends, which lost 4 bases and 1 base, there was a span of 11 bases. The clonotype comes from a boy under two years old with Wiskott-Aldrich syndrome, due to receive a stem cell transplant. Source: PBMCs, taken before TCRalphabeta/CD19-depleted stem cell transplant. V is TRBV5-1 and J is TRBJ2-2, with D possibly being TRBD1 or TRBD2 (5 bases each). The CDR3 coding sequence is TGCGCCAGCAGCGCTTTGGGACGGAACACCGGGGAGCTGTTTTTT. Translated, it gives CASSALGRNTGELFF. The complete variable domain, with remaining parts taken from reference TRBV5-1 and TRBJ2-2, reads KAGVTQTPRYLIKTRGQQVTLSCSPISGHRSVSWYQQTPGQGLQFLFEYFSETQRNKGNFPGRFSGRQFSNSRSEMNVSTLELGDSALYLCASSALGRNTGELFFGEGSRLTVL.